This T cell receptor beta chain was captured by sequencing in a study of technical replicates of blood from a few donors. Repertoires were generated with immunoSEQ multiplex PCR, while TCRdb's copy carries only in-frame clones and drops some. Altogether approximately 49,000 clones are present, about 94% being singletons, with the ten largest covering 3% to 4%. V was trimmed by 6 bases and J by 2 bases, leaving 10 bases between them. This CDR3 has 13 residues. From germline, CDR1 is SGHTA and CDR2 FQGTGA. The receptor was derived from a human donor in good health. Some clones in this sample may be carry-over from other donors' samples. The chain combines TRBV7-3 with TRBJ1-1; the D gene is possibly TRBD1 (6 bases). Sequenced sample: PBMCs. The CDR3 DNA follows: TGTGCCAGCAGACGACAGGTAAACACTGAAGCTTTCTTT. Protein product: CASRRQVNTEAFF.